The clone carrying this T cell receptor (beta chain) was counted between two and nine times. This sample is part of a study of control samples from healthy donors and cancer patients. The germline V gene has CDR1 WNHNN and CDR2 SYGVQD (reference sequence). Between the trimmed V and J ends, which lost 4 bases and 2 bases, there was a span of 7 bases. The CDR3 is 13 amino acids. Some clones are missing from TCRdb's copy, which holds only in-frame ones; the method was immunoSEQ multiplex PCR. The sample shows approximately 70,000 clones, roughly 86% of them seen only once. Material for sequencing was PBMCs. This TCR derives from a man in his 60s with lung cancer. The rearrangement uses TRBV10-1 and TRBJ2-3; perhaps TRBD1 as D (5 bases). CDR3 DNA sequence: TGCGCCAGCAGTGTAGGGGACACAGATACGCAGTATTTT. Amino acids: CASSVGDTDTQYF.